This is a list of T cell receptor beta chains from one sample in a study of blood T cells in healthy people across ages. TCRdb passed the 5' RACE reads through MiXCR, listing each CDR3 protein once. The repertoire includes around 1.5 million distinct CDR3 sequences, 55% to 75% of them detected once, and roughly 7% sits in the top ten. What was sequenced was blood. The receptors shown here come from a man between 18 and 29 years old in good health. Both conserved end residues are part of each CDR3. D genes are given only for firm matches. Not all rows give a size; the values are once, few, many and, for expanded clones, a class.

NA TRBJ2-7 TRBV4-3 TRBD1 CASISPGRGHLRSSYEQYF TGCGCCAGCATCAGCCCAGGCAGGGGGCATCTTCGGTCCTCCTACGAGCAGTACTTC
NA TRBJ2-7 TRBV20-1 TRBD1 CSARDLEGAYNEQYF TGCAGTGCTAGAGATCTCGAGGGGGCCTATAACGAGCAGTACTTC
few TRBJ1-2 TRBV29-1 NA CSVIQAGFDYGYTF TGCAGCGTTATTCAAGCAGGCTTTGACTATGGCTACACCTTC
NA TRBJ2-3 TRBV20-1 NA CGASPPGDTQYF TGCGGTGCTAGTCCGCCGGGCGATACGCAGTATTTT
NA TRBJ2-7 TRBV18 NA CASSPDRIWPLSQQGWEQYF TGTGCCAGCTCACCAGATCGGATCTGGCCTCTATCCCAGCAGGGATGGGAGCAGTACTTC
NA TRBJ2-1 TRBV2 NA CASSPLEGVSWEQFF TGTGCCAGCAGCCCGCTTGAGGGAGTGAGTTGGGAGCAGTTCTTC
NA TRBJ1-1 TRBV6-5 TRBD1 CASSYTAGGPEAFF TGTGCCAGCAGTTACACCGCAGGGGGCCCTGAAGCTTTCTTT
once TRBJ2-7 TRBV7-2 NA CASSLAPRLYEQYF TGTGCCAGCAGCTTAGCTCCTCGGTTATACGAGCAGTACTTC
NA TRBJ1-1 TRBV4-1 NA CASSQGSVGAEAFF TGCGCCAGCAGCCAAGGATCCGTGGGCGCTGAAGCTTTCTTT
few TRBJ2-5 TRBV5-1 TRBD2 CASSWDSRGETQETQYF TGCGCCAGCAGCTGGGACTCGCGGGGGGAAACCCAAGAGACCCAGTACTTC
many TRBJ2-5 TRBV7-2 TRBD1 CASSSRGRWETQYF TGTGCCAGCAGCTCCAGGGGGCGCTGGGAGACCCAGTACTTC
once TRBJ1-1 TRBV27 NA CASSLTPGPNTEAFF TGTGCCAGCAGTTTAACCCCAGGGCCTAACACTGAAGCTTTCTTT
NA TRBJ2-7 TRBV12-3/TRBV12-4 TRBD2 CASSRRGEGEQYF TGTGCCAGCAGTCGACGGGGGGAGGGCGAGCAGTACTTC
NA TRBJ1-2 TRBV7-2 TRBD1 CASTGTGPDGYTF TGTGCCAGCACGGGGACAGGGCCGGATGGCTACACCTTC
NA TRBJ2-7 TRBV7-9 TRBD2 CASSPSGAYLYEQYF TGTGCCAGCAGTCCTAGCGGGGCCTATCTCTACGAGCAGTACTTC
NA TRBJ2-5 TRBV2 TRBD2 CASSVGTNQETQYF TGTGCCAGCAGTGTTGGGACTAACCAAGAGACCCAGTACTTC
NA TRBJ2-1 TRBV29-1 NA CSVEERGHQETQFF TGCAGCGTTGAAGAGCGGGGGCACCAAGAGACCCAGTTCTTC
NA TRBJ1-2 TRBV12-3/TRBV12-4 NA CASNLGTHYYGYTF TGTGCCAGCAACTTAGGGACCCACTACTATGGCTACACCTTC
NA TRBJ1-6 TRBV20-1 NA CSARGSAGDNSPLHF TGCAGTGCTAGAGGATCCGCAGGGGATAATTCACCCCTCCACTTT
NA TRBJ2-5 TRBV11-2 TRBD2 CASTSGLRETQYF TGTGCCAGTACTAGCGGCCTCCGAGAGACCCAGTACTTC
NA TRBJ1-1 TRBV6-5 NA CASSYVDWEGTEAFF TGTGCCAGCAGTTACGTGGACTGGGAGGGCACTGAAGCTTTCTTT
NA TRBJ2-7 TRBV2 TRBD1 CAITDGGTGVSYEQYF TGTGCCATCACCGACGGCGGGACAGGGGTCTCCTACGAGCAGTACTTC
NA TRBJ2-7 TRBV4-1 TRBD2 CASSPHGTGTSGALYNEQYF TGCGCCAGCAGCCCCCACGGAACCGGGACTAGCGGGGCCCTATACAATGAGCAGTACTTC
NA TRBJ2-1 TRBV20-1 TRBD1 CSANTGTGGAEQFF TGCAGTGCCAATACCGGGACAGGGGGCGCTGAGCAGTTCTTC
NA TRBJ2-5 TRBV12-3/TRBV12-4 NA CASSLAGPTQYF TGTGCCAGCAGTTTAGCGGGCCCGACCCAGTACTTC
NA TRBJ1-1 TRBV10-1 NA CASSEYDIEAFF TGCGCCAGCAGTGAGTACGACATTGAAGCTTTCTTT
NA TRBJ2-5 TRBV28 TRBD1 CASSLGQALSEQYF TGTGCCAGCAGTTTGGGACAGGCCCTTTCAGAGCAGTACTTC